The count of the clone carrying this T cell receptor beta chain is one. This sample was included in a study of Ad26.COV2.S vaccination and SARS-CoV-2 variants. As for treatment: roughly 20 received Ad26.COV2.S at low or high dose, single or two shots; several received placebo; per-sample allocation not given. On day 63 after the first injection, vaccine and placebo recipients gave samples. This CDR3 comprises 15 residues. Assay: immunoSEQ multiplex PCR; the TCRdb copy retains only in-frame clones and omits some. The table lists roughly 400,000 clones, about nine tenths of them singletons, with about 4.1% in the top ten.

This TCR derives from a person between 18 and 59 years old who received the Ad26.COV2.S COVID-19 vaccine or a placebo. This chain joins TRBV21-1 and TRBJ2-1. TRBV21-1 is tagged as a pseudogene. Material: peripheral blood, obtained in a trial of Ad26.COV2.S vaccine versus placebo. The CDR3 sequence: CASSKAGRSYNEQFF. CDR3 DNA sequence: TGTGCCAGCAGCAAGGCCGGCCGGTCATACAATGAGCAGTTCTTC.